This T cell receptor (beta chain) is drawn from a study of Ad26.COV2.S vaccination and SARS-CoV-2 variants. Overall study: Enrolled in COV1001, the donor was in the Ad26.COV2.S trial arm, which received the vaccine. Findings and caveats of the study: Analytic work on TCR breadth and depth might have understated the full extent of total T cell responses.

Per the germline V gene, CDR1 is MNHEY and CDR2 is SVGEGT. The CDR3 is 15 residues long. V lost 6 bases to trimming and J lost 4 bases, with 19 bases between them. Sequencing was performed with immunoSEQ multiplex PCR; in TCRdb, only in-frame clones are kept and a portion is missing. Seen here are 300,000 to 400,000 clones, roughly 84% observed once, and the top ten hold about 3.4%. Comment on this clone: Its specificity is unknown.

The treatment was: around 19 received Ad26.COV2.S at low or high dose, single or two shots; roughly five received placebo; per-sample allocation not given. Material that was analyzed had been drawn on day 63 after the first vaccine or placebo injection. This chain connects TRBV6-2 or TRBV6-3 to TRBJ2-7; D possibly corresponds to TRBD1 (6 bases). The TCR was taken from a person between 18 and 65 years old who received the Ad26.COV2.S COVID-19 vaccine or a placebo. The source material was peripheral blood, sampled in a trial of Ad26.COV2.S vaccine versus placebo. The CDR3 region is CASSSPIQGRYEQYF. CDR3 DNA: TGTGCCAGCAGCTCTCCTATACAGGGTCGGTACGAGCAGTACTTC.